The rows below give T cell receptor beta chains drawn from one sample of a study of identical twins. TCRdb itself ran the 5' RACE reads through MiXCR, one entry per CDR3 protein. The sample consists of roughly 240,000 distinct CDR3 sequences, about 7.5% of them appearing once. These data also featured in a second study, about yellow fever vaccine responses in identical twins.

Sequencing input: CD8+ T cells sorted from blood. The source is a woman aged 18-29 years in good health. CDR3s include the opening cysteine and the closing phenylalanine or tryptophan. A D gene is named only where the DNA matches it firmly. Clone size, where shown, is once, few, many, or a class for clones that have expanded.

V gene	D gene	J gene	clone size	CDR3 DNA	CDR3 protein
TRBV20-1	.	TRBJ2-7	many	TGCAGTGCTAGAGATCTTGATCGCGACAGGCCCTACGAGCAGTACTTC	CSARDLDRDRPYEQYF
TRBV9	TRBD2	TRBJ2-1	few	TGTGCCAGCAGCGTAGGACCGAAACTAGCGGGGGGGCCATATGAGCAGTTCTTC	CASSVGPKLAGGPYEQFF
TRBV11-2	TRBD2	TRBJ2-1	many	TGTGCCAGCAGCCCTAGCGGATGGAGCTCCTACAATGAGCAGTTCTTC	CASSPSGWSSYNEQFF
TRBV11-2	TRBD1	TRBJ1-1	few	TGTGCCAGCAGCTTAGAGCCCGGGACAGGGGGCACTGAAGCTTTCTTT	CASSLEPGTGGTEAFF
TRBV7-2	.	TRBJ2-3	many	TGTGCCAGCAGCCCAATCCGGATTCCTAGCACAGATACGCAGTATTTT	CASSPIRIPSTDTQYF
TRBV6-1	.	TRBJ2-5	few	TGTGCCAGCAGTACGGAAGAGACCCAGTACTTC	CASSTEETQYF
TRBV15	TRBD1	TRBJ1-4	.	TGTGCCACCAGCATGCGCAGGGGGGATGAAAAACTGTTTTTT	CATSMRRGDEKLFF
TRBV12-3/TRBV12-4	.	TRBJ1-2	many	TGTGCCAGCAGCCGCGGCGACTATGGCTACACCTTC	CASSRGDYGYTF
TRBV27	.	TRBJ2-1	.	TGTGCCAGCTCACCAGGATTTCTTCCCTACAATGAGCAGTTCTTC	CASSPGFLPYNEQFF
TRBV7-9	.	TRBJ2-7	.	TGTGCCAGCAGCTCGACCGTCGAGGACGTCGACGAGCAGTACTTC	CASSSTVEDVDEQYF
TRBV27	.	TRBJ2-3	.	TGTGCCAGCAGCCCTACGCGGGGCACAGATACGCAGTATTTT	CASSPTRGTDTQYF
TRBV20-1	.	TRBJ2-1	few	TGCAGTGCTAGAGATCTGGGGAGTAACAATGAGCAGTTCTTC	CSARDLGSNNEQFF
TRBV11-1	TRBD2	TRBJ2-1	.	TGTGCCAGCAGCTTAGTCTGGGGACTAGCGGGCCCGACCTACAATGAGCAGTTCTTC	CASSLVWGLAGPTYNEQFF
TRBV7-9	.	TRBJ1-1	few	TGTGCCAGCACCGTGAACACTGAAGCTTTCTTT	CASTVNTEAFF
TRBV11-2	TRBD2	TRBJ2-2	few	TGTGCCAGCAGCTTCCACCAGAAGCGGGAGTTTGCCGGGGAGCTGTTTTTT	CASSFHQKREFAGELFF
TRBV7-9	.	TRBJ1-1	few	TGTGCCAGCAGCCGTAGTGGGGGGGCGATTAACACTGAAGCTTTCTTT	CASSRSGGAINTEAFF
TRBV7-9	.	TRBJ1-5	few	TGTGCCAGCAGCTTTACGGGGCAGCCCCAGCATTTT	CASSFTGQPQHF
TRBV11-1	TRBD2	TRBJ2-7	many	TGTGCCAGCAGCTTAGCGACGGGACTAGCGGGAGGGCCCCACTCCTACGAGCAGTACTTC	CASSLATGLAGGPHSYEQYF
TRBV7-2	.	TRBJ2-7	many	TGTGCCAGCAGCCCAACCAGCGGATACGAGCAGTACTTC	CASSPTSGYEQYF
TRBV11-2	.	TRBJ2-7	.	TGTGCCAGCAGCTTAGACAACTACGAGCAGTACTTC	CASSLDNYEQYF
TRBV10-3	TRBD1	TRBJ2-1	few	TGTGCCATCAGGGACCTCGGGACAGGGGTTAATTGGTTCGATGAGCAGTTCTTC	CAIRDLGTGVNWFDEQFF
TRBV14	.	TRBJ2-7	.	TGTGCCAGCAGCCAAGAAAGGAGCGGACCCTACGAGCAGTACTTC	CASSQERSGPYEQYF
TRBV7-9	.	TRBJ2-2	many	TGTGCCAGCAGCCACCCCGTGTACACCGGGGAGCTGTTTTTT	CASSHPVYTGELFF
TRBV9	TRBD2	TRBJ2-2	.	TGTGCCAGCAGCCCCGGGACTAGCGGGGCTGGGGAGCTGTTTTTT	CASSPGTSGAGELFF
TRBV20-1	TRBD2	TRBJ2-7	once	TGCAGTGCTAGGCTTCTAGCGGGGAACATATACGAGCAGTACTTC	CSARLLAGNIYEQYF
TRBV19	TRBD1	TRBJ2-7	.	TGTGCCAGTAGTATACCGGGACAGGGTGTCGACGAGCAGTACTTC	CASSIPGQGVDEQYF
TRBV15	TRBD1	TRBJ1-2	.	TGTGCCACCAGCAGAGATAGGACAGGGGGAGACCAGGCGTTC	CATSRDRTGGDQAF
TRBV5-1	.	TRBJ2-3	.	TGCGCCAGCAGTCCCACACCAGGTTCGGCAGATACGCAGTATTTT	CASSPTPGSADTQYF
TRBV12-3/TRBV12-4	TRBD2	TRBJ2-5	many	TGTGCCAGCAGTTTATCTGGACTAGAAGAGACCCAGTACTTC	CASSLSGLEETQYF
TRBV5-6	.	TRBJ2-7	.	TGTGCCAGCAGCTGGTGGTTGGGGGTCGGAAGCGGAGTGACCTACGAGCAGTACTTC	CASSWWLGVGSGVTYEQYF
TRBV2	TRBD2	TRBJ2-7	few	TGTGCCAGCATCGGGGAGGGCTACGAGCAGTACTTC	CASIGEGYEQYF
TRBV5-1	.	TRBJ2-2	many	TGCGCCAGCAGCTTCTCAGGACCCACCGGGGAGCTGTTTTTT	CASSFSGPTGELFF
TRBV4-1	.	TRBJ1-4	many	TGCGCCAGCAGCCAAGAGGCCCTGAAGAAACTGTTTTTT	CASSQEALKKLFF
TRBV12-3/TRBV12-4	.	TRBJ2-7	.	TGTGCCAGCAGTTTTGCGGTACGCCCCTACGAGCAGTACTTC	CASSFAVRPYEQYF
TRBV13	TRBD1	TRBJ2-7	many	TGTGCCAGCGGCCGGACAGGATCCTACGAGCAGTACTTC	CASGRTGSYEQYF
TRBV29-1	.	TRBJ2-1	many	TGCAGCGTTGAACCCCAGGGGGGACTAGTGAATTATGAGCAGTTCTTC	CSVEPQGGLVNYEQFF
TRBV6-5	TRBD1	TRBJ1-1	.	TGTGCCAGCAGTAACTCAGGGGGGGGCACTGAAGCTTTCTTT	CASSNSGGGTEAFF
TRBV19	TRBD2	TRBJ2-7	.	TGTGCCAGTAAGCCGGGACTAGCGGGATACGAGCAGTACTTC	CASKPGLAGYEQYF
TRBV29-1	TRBD1	TRBJ2-3	many	TGCAGCGTTGTCGGAGGGACAGGGGGCGGAGGAGATACGCAGTATTTT	CSVVGGTGGGGDTQYF
TRBV7-9	TRBD2	TRBJ2-3	many	TGTGCCAGCAGCTTAGTCCGCGGGGGGGCCGATACGCAGTATTTT	CASSLVRGGADTQYF
TRBV7-9	.	TRBJ2-7	few	TGTGCCAGCACCGGGGGTACCCTTGCCTACGAGCAGTACTTC	CASTGGTLAYEQYF
TRBV7-9	.	TRBJ1-1	.	TGTGCCAGCAGCCCGGAGGGGCGACACACTGAAGCTTTCTTT	CASSPEGRHTEAFF
TRBV7-3	.	TRBJ2-1	few	TGTGCCAGCACCCCTTCCAGTCAGGGTCCGCAGTTCTTC	CASTPSSQGPQFF
TRBV6-4	TRBD2	TRBJ2-1	many	TGTGCCAGCAGTGACGGGCTAGCGGGATACAATGAGCAGTTCTTC	CASSDGLAGYNEQFF
TRBV5-1	.	TRBJ2-7	many	TGCGCCAGCAGCCCGAACAGGATCTACGAGCAGTACTTC	CASSPNRIYEQYF
TRBV20-1	TRBD2	TRBJ2-7	.	TGCAGTGTTTTCGGGACTAGCGAGACCTACGAGCAGTACTTC	CSVFGTSETYEQYF
TRBV6-2/TRBV6-3	TRBD2	TRBJ2-2	.	TGTGCCAGCAGTTACTCGTCTAGCGGGACGAACACCGGGGAGCTGTTTTTT	CASSYSSSGTNTGELFF
TRBV27	.	TRBJ2-1	few	TGTGCCAGCAGTACCACGGGACTCTTGTTCTTC	CASSTTGLLFF
TRBV3-1	.	TRBJ1-5	many	TGTGCCAGCAGCCAAGGGGCGGTTTATAGCAATCAGCCCCAGCATTTT	CASSQGAVYSNQPQHF
TRBV28	TRBD1	TRBJ2-3	.	TGTGCCACTACAGGGGGCGGGAGCACAGATACGCAGTATTTT	CATTGGGSTDTQYF